This TCR beta chain comes out of a study of blood T cell repertoires in COVID-19. Study at large: Sources were T cells, B-cell-depleted T cells, or PBMCs; the material itself was cDNA or gDNA.

In the authors' methods: It was from reference gene primer amplification that nucleated cell counts were estimated. Clones were sequenced by immunoSEQ multiplex PCR, and TCRdb holds only the in-frame ones, with some missing. The D gene and trimming were derived from the DNA, and the V and J assignments and clone size from that table. The data show about 210,000 clones, roughly 81% seen once. This CDR3 is 15 amino acids long. Germline V gene lookup returns CDR1 PRHDT and CDR2 FYEKMQ (reference sequence). V was clipped by 4 bases and J by 0 bases; unmatched bases: 1. Input material: peripheral blood. The TCR comes from a woman aged 45 to 65 with active or convalescent COVID-19. V is TRBV13 and J is TRBJ2-7; 12 nucleotides match TRBD2. CDR3 nucleotide sequence: TGTGCCAGCAGCTCTAGCGGGAGGGCCTCCTACGAGCAGTACTTC. Translation gives CASSSSGRASYEQYF.